This entry concerns a single T cell receptor beta chain. The antigen is not known. This sample was included in a study of blood T cells in healthy people across ages. Study-wide findings and caveats: Observed TCR beta diversity showed a strong correlation with the percentage of naive T cells as measured by flow cytometry.

There were at least 6 micrograms of total RNA extracted from every sample. There are 17 residues in the CDR3. V lost 8 bases to trimming and J lost 0 bases, with 20 bases between them. The germline gives CDR1 MNHEY, CDR2 SMNVEV (reference sequence). Combining a sample-barcoded 5' primer with a J-beta primer mix, a second PCR ran for 7 to 11 cycles. Paired-end reads containing CDR3 totaled no fewer than 3 million for each sample. TCRdb reprocessed the 5' RACE reads via MiXCR and lists one record per CDR3 protein. The top ten clones hold under 50% of a sample with roughly 800,000 distinct CDR3 sequences, approximately 55% of them seen once.

The sample taken for sequencing was blood. V gene TRBV27 combines with J gene TRBJ1-5; tentative D call: TRBD1 (5 bases). The clonotype originates from a man at least 80 years old in good health. The CDR3 sequence: CASRRDGGDYSNQPQHF. The CDR3 DNA reads TGTGCCAGCCGCCGTGATGGGGGGGACTATAGCAATCAGCCCCAGCATTTT.